The rows below give T cell receptor beta chains drawn from one sample of a study of Ad26.COV2.S vaccination and SARS-CoV-2 variants. TCRdb's copy holds only in-frame clones and misses some; the assay was immunoSEQ multiplex PCR. The sample includes more than 300,000 clones, approximately 86% of them seen just once. The specimen comprised peripheral blood, sampled in a trial of Ad26.COV2.S vaccine versus placebo. The source is a person between 18 and 59 years old who received the Ad26.COV2.S COVID-19 vaccine or a placebo. Each CDR3 is given with its conserved first and last residue. A D gene is named only where the DNA matches it firmly. Clone size is not always given. Where it is, it says once, few, many or a class for expanded clones.

J | V | D | size | CDR3 | DNA
TRBJ2-1 | TRBV6-6 | TRBD2 | - | CASSLYLAGRTYNEQFF | TGTGCCAGCAGTCTTTACCTAGCGGGGCGCACCTACAATGAGCAGTTCTTC
TRBJ1-2 | TRBV28 | - | - | CASSAGGAYYGYTF | TGTGCGTCGAGCGCCGGCGGGGCGTACTATGGCTACACCTTC
TRBJ2-4 | TRBV7-3 | - | once | CASSLGRENIQYF | TGTGCCAGCAGCTTAGGCAGGGAAAACATTCAGTACTTC
TRBJ2-3 | TRBV4-2 | - | - | CASSQGRAASTDTQYF | TGTGCCAGCAGCCAAGGAAGGGCAGCTAGCACAGATACGCAGTATTTT
TRBJ1-2 | TRBV19 | - | few | CASSRGGHGYTF | TGTGCCAGTAGCCGCGGGGGGCATGGCTACACCTTC
TRBJ2-2 | TRBV19 | TRBD1 | - | CAGRQGSNTGELFF | TGTGCCGGGAGACAGGGATCGAACACCGGGGAGCTGTTTTTT
TRBJ1-2 | TRBV10-3 | - | - | CAISEDRRPYGYTF | TGTGCCATCAGTGAAGACCGCAGGCCCTATGGCTACACCTTC
TRBJ2-1 | TRBV7-9 | TRBD2 | - | CASSQGLAVQNEQFF | TGTGCCAGCAGCCAAGGCCTAGCGGTGCAGAATGAGCAGTTCTTC
TRBJ1-6 | TRBV7-6 | TRBD1 | - | CASGLGTVKGSPLHF | TGTGCCAGCGGTCTAGGGACAGTAAAGGGTTCACCCCTCCACTTT
TRBJ1-1 | TRBV27 | - | once | CASRNRVGLNEAFF | TGTGCCAGCAGGAACAGGGTCGGATTGAATGAAGCTTTCTTT
TRBJ1-2 | TRBV10-3 | TRBD1 | - | CAIRQGPGDGYTF | TGTGCCATCAGACAGGGGCCCGGGGATGGCTACACCTTC
TRBJ1-5 | TRBV10-3 | - | - | CAISEELGVAQPQHF | TGTGCCATCAGTGAGGAGTTGGGGGTTGCTCAGCCCCAGCATTTT
TRBJ2-2 | TRBV12-3/TRBV12-4 | - | - | CASTPGGSGELFF | TGTGCCAGTACCCCCGGAGGTTCAGGGGAGCTGTTTTTT
TRBJ1-1 | TRBV5-1 | - | few | CASKPEPANTEAFF | TGCGCCAGCAAACCAGAACCCGCTAACACTGAAGCTTTCTTT
TRBJ2-5 | TRBV7-3 | - | - | CASSFGGQETQYF | TGTGCCAGCAGCTTCGGGGGTCAAGAGACCCAGTACTTC
TRBJ1-1 | TRBV5-1 | - | - | CASSPGRQNTEAFF | TGCGCCAGCAGCCCAGGACGGCAGAACACTGAAGCTTTCTTT
TRBJ2-3 | TRBV7-9 | - | few | CASSPSGHSTDTQYF | TGTGCCAGCAGCCCCTCGGGACACAGCACAGATACGCAGTATTTT
TRBJ2-6 | TRBV21-1 | - | - | CASSKGRAAQAHSGANVLTF | TGTGCCAGCAGCAAAGGACGGGCCGCTCAAGCGCACTCTGGGGCCAACGTCCTGACTTTC
TRBJ2-3 | TRBV25-1 | TRBD2 | - | CASSLAGDTDTQYF | TGTGCCAGCAGTTTAGCGGGAGACACAGATACGCAGTATTTT
TRBJ1-3 | TRBV28 | TRBD1 | - | CASSPPGQGRNTIYF | TGTGCCAGCAGCCCCCCGGGACAGGGAAGAAACACCATATATTTT